This T cell receptor (beta chain) was obtained from a study of blood T cell repertoires in COVID-19. Study-wide background: Some COVID-19 samples were acute and others convalescent; all came from the United States, Italy and Spain. PBMCs, B-cell-depleted T cells, or T cells were the source of the cDNA or gDNA that made up the material.

Authors' methods: Reference gene primer amplification gave nucleated cell count estimates. Some clones are missing from TCRdb's copy, which holds only in-frame ones; the method was immunoSEQ multiplex PCR. V, J and clone size were drawn from that table, and D and trimming were deduced from the DNA. The sample carries over 300,000 clones, about 83% recorded once. Germline-derived CDR1 and CDR2 are SGHRS and YFSETQ. The CDR3 covers 16 residues. J lost 5 bases, V lost 0 bases, and 4 bases had no gene match. Sequenced input: peripheral blood. This receptor was obtained from a woman aged 50 to 60 with acute or convalescent COVID-19. The chain combines TRBV5-1 with TRBJ2-2; TRBD2 aligns across 10 bases. The CDR3 here is CASSLGTSGLTGELFF. Written as DNA, the CDR3 is TGCGCCAGCAGCTTGGGGACTAGCGGCTTAACCGGGGAGCTGTTTTTT.